Sequencing of this T cell receptor (beta chain) was carried out in a study of blood T cell repertoires in COVID-19 (dated by TCRdb to about 2020). In the study overall: Samples from collaborators originated in the United States, Italy and Spain and spanned both the acute and convalescent phases of COVID-19. The material from the prospective study consisted of cDNA or gDNA derived from T cells, B-cell-depleted T cells, or PBMCs. Subjects who had been exposed to COVID-19, were actively infected with it, or had recovered from it provided the deeply sampled blood TCRbeta repertoires that made up the dataset. The repertoires were released in a freely available public database intended as a resource for research on the immune response to SARS-CoV-2. The samples were drawn from two sources: the first 160 participants of the ongoing ImmuneRACE study, and 1,000 to 1,500 subjects contributed by 6 global collaborators. The sample metadata nearly always contained a de-identified subject ID, COVID-19 status, age in years and sex. Where available, HLA class I and class II types were obtained from metadata supplied by the sample provider rather than from assay-based typing. Findings and caveats that apply to the study as a whole: The quantity of clinical and demographic metadata differed by source and by participant and was supplied without curation.

Each collaborating institution followed its own protocols to collect whole blood in K2EDTA tubes. Collaborator samples were shipped for TCRbeta analysis as frozen whole blood, isolated PBMCs, or DNA extracted from either sample type. Worth noting for this clone: No antigen is known for it. No base quality values were provided; no much bigger clone lies one nucleotide off.

Its CDR3 holds 14 amino acids, cysteine through phenylalanine. The only DNA kept is the CDR3, 42 bases in frame from the first base. Looking up the germline V gene yields CDR1 SGHRS and CDR2 YFSETQ. Trimming at the junction amounts to 0 bases on V and 4 bases on J, and the germline ends lie 10 bases apart. The immunoSEQ Assay, a bias-controlled multiplex PCR, was used to amplify TCRbeta CDR3 regions from genomic DNA. Concerning the study's data processing: The number of nucleated cells in each sample was estimated from the amplification of reference gene primers within the assay. To quantify the absolute abundance of each unique TCRbeta CDR3 rearrangement, sequence reads were collapsed and filtered. Productive Simpson clonality was computed per sample as the square root of Simpson's diversity index over productive rearrangements. As stored in TCRdb, this immuneACCESS dataset retains in-frame rearrangements with V and J assigned. A fraction of the clones does not appear; measured against another copy, unresolved V genes explain less than half of the discrepancy, and the remainder lacks a known reason. V and J calls and clone size are those listed in that table; D and trimming were worked out from the DNA. The sample table contains about 140,000 clones; only one count was recorded for 75% to 90% of them. The ten largest clones add up to approximately 11% of the sample.

This receptor was obtained from a woman aged 80 or older with acute or convalescent COVID-19. The chain uses TRBV5-1 and TRBJ1-2, with the D gene not clear enough to name. The sample was peripheral blood. CDR3 reads: CASSLARVSYGYTF. The nucleotide sequence is given as TGCGCCAGCAGCTTGGCCCGAGTTTCCTATGGCTACACCTTC. Where the CDR3 stops, the reference TRBV5-1 and TRBJ1-2 genes take over; the full variable domain is KAGVTQTPRYLIKTRGQQVTLSCSPISGHRSVSWYQQTPGQGLQFLFEYFSETQRNKGNFPGRFSGRQFSNSRSEMNVSTLELGDSALYLCASSLARVSYGYTFGSGTRLTVV.